A single sample gave rise to the 23 T cell receptor beta chains below, sequenced in a study of blood T cell repertoires in COVID-19. Data came from immunoSEQ multiplex PCR; TCRdb stores just in-frame clones and leaves some out. The sample consists of a few hundred thousand clones, about 83% of them appearing once. The sample taken for sequencing was PBMCs or T cells enriched from blood (not recorded which). Receptors originate from a woman aged 45-59 years who had recovered from COVID-19.

The chain carries TRBV9 and TRBJ2-3; D gene unclear. The CDR3 is made up of 15 amino acids. V lost 0 bases and J lost 0, with 8 bases in between. The germline V gene has CDR1 SGDLS and CDR2 YYNGEE. CDR3 sequence reads: CASSVGVASTDTQYF. The DNA of the CDR3 is TGTGCCAGCAGCGTAGGGGTAGCTAGCACAGATACGCAGTATTTT.

V is TRBV27 and J is TRBJ1-5; 7 nucleotides match TRBD1. Germline V gene lookup returns CDR1 MNHEY and CDR2 SMNVEV (reference sequence). Unmatched junction bases numbered 10, after V lost 6 bases and J lost 5 bases. The CDR3 has 15 amino acids. CDR3 residues: CASSPAYRGHQPQHF. Written as DNA, the CDR3 is TGTGCCAGCAGCCCCGCTTACAGGGGACATCAGCCCCAGCATTTT.

This clone has a handful of counts. The chain couples TRBV7-8 to TRBJ1-5; D ambiguous. This CDR3 is 19 amino acids long. V lost 5 bases and J lost 5, with 28 bases in between. Germline values: CDR1 SGHVS, CDR2 FQNEAQ. The CDR3 is CASSHRELSLDGPHQPQHF. The CDR3 nucleotides are TGTGCCAGCAGCCATAGGGAGTTAAGCTTGGACGGACCCCATCAGCCCCAGCATTTT.

The V and J genes are TRBV5-4 and TRBJ2-2, with 7 nucleotides matching TRBD1. Germline CDR1 reads SGHNT; CDR2 reads YYREEE (reference sequence). The V segment lost 6 bases and the J segment 0 bases; nucleotides outside the gene matches: 2. The CDR3 length is 14 residues. The CDR3 region has the DNA TGTGCCAGCACCGGACAGGCGAACACCGGGGAGCTGTTTTTT. Translation gives CASTGQANTGELFF.

The V and J genes are TRBV19 and TRBJ1-6; possible D gene TRBD1, 5 bases. The V and J ends lost 3 bases and 9 bases respectively, with 15 bases between them. Germline loops: CDR1 LNHDA, CDR2 SQIVND (reference sequence). The CDR3 has 15 amino acids. The CDR3 sequence is CASSMGLGRSSPLHF. DNA for the CDR3: TGTGCCAGTAGTATGGGACTAGGGCGAAGTTCACCCCTCCACTTT.

The chain employs TRBV6-5 and TRBJ1-5; 7 positions match TRBD1. The trim removed 3 bases at V and 0 bases at J, leaving 2 bases unmatched. The CDR3 has 15 amino acids. CDR1 is MNHEY, CDR2 SVGAGI, per germline. The CDR3 here is CASSYGTDSNQPQHF. The CDR3 coding sequence is TGTGCCAGCAGTTATGGGACAGATAGCAATCAGCCCCAGCATTTT.

This clone was recorded once. The rearrangement links TRBV3-1 (or the pseudogene TRBV3-2) to TRBJ1-5, with 8 bases aligning to TRBD1. CDR3 length equals 13 residues. The junction had 4 bases not matched to a gene; V was cut back by 5 bases and J by 7 bases. Germline V gene sequence: CDR1 LGHDT, CDR2 YNNKEL (reference sequence). The CDR3 DNA reads TGTGCCAGCAGCATCCAGGGGGCGCAGCCCCAGCATTTT. Its protein product is CASSIQGAQPQHF.

This chain connects TRBV7-3 to TRBJ1-1; D is possibly TRBD1 (5 bases). Trimming left V 4 bases short and J 1 base short, with 7 bases between. CDR3 length: 13 amino acids. Germline V gives CDR1 SGHTA, CDR2 FQGTGA. In DNA form, the CDR3 reads TGTGCCAGCAGCTCTGGACAGAACACTGAAGCTTTCTTT. It translates to CASSSGQNTEAFF.

J is TRBJ1-2 and V is TRBV6-2 or TRBV6-3, with 7 bases matching TRBD1. The CDR3 is 13 amino acids. The germline V gene encodes CDR1 MNHEY and CDR2 SVGEGT. Trimming removed 8 bases from V and 7 bases from J; junction bases left unmatched: 10. The CDR3 DNA is TGTGCCAGCGGCCCGGGACAGCTTCCTGGCTACACCTTC. This sequence encodes CASGPGQLPGYTF.

The gene calls are TRBV19 and TRBJ1-5; 11 positions agree with TRBD1. V trimming: 4 bases; J trimming: 6 bases; junction bases outside the gene matches: 14. CDR3 length: 18 amino acids. Germline V gene lookup returns CDR1 LNHDA and CDR2 SQIVND (reference sequence). In DNA form, the CDR3 reads TGTGCCAGTAGTACCTCCGGGACAGGGGGTCCTGAAGGTCAGCCCCAGCATTTT. It translates to CASSTSGTGGPEGQPQHF.

On this clone: The limits of the CDR3 on the DNA are not certain, so only TCRdb's listed CDR3 is given. The gene calls are TRBV9 and TRBJ2-1; TRBD2 reflects the table's D call only, with no check against the DNA. Germline CDR1 SGDLS, CDR2 YYNGEE. The CDR3 length equals 17 residues, ends included. The CDR3 sequence is CASSVFGSGSSYNEQFF.

CDR3 loop: CASSPPGGALNTEAFF. CDR3 DNA sequence: TGCGCCAGCAGCCCCCCCGGGGGAGCCCTGAACACTGAAGCTTTCTTT. V usage is TRBV5-1 and J usage is TRBJ1-1, with a possible D match to TRBD1 (5 bases). The CDR3 is 16 residues long. Germline V gives CDR1 SGHRS, CDR2 YFSETQ. Between the trimmed V and J ends, which lost 4 bases and 0 bases, there was a span of 16 bases.

The chain uses TRBV6-2 or TRBV6-3 and TRBJ1-3, with D perhaps matching TRBD1 (6 bases). CDR3 length: 17 residues. V was trimmed by 5 bases and J by 0 bases, leaving 17 bases between them. The germline V gene has CDR1 MNHEY and CDR2 SVGEGT. CDR3 loop: CASSNRDWDTSGNTIYF. CDR3 DNA sequence: TGTGCCAGCAGTAATCGAGACTGGGACACCTCTGGAAACACCATATATTTT.

V and J are TRBV4-1 and TRBJ1-1; no clear D. Trimming left V 2 bases short and J 0 bases short, with 13 bases between. This CDR3 comprises 16 residues. Germline loops: CDR1 MGHRA, CDR2 YSYEKL. CDR3 in amino acids: CASSQPPRQMNTEAFF. DNA for the CDR3: TGCGCCAGCAGCCAACCGCCGAGGCAGATGAACACTGAAGCTTTCTTT.

This chain uses TRBV6-5 with TRBJ2-1; 9 bases are shared with TRBD2. The CDR3 has 16 residues. Losses at the gene ends were 2 bases for V and 2 bases for J; bases not matched to a gene: 4. CDR1 and CDR2 (germline): MNHEY, SVGAGI. In DNA, the CDR3 is TGTGCCAGCAGTTACCTACGCGGGGGGGCCTACAATGAGCAGTTCTTC. Translation: CASSYLRGGAYNEQFF.

The chain recombines TRBV25-1 with TRBJ2-6, with 7 bases lining up with TRBD1. J gave up 2 bases and V 4 bases, and 5 bases lay outside the gene matches. The CDR3 is 16 residues long. CDR1 and CDR2 (germline): MGHDK, SYGVNS. The chain's CDR3 is CASSGEGTAGANVLTF. For the CDR3, the DNA is TGTGCCAGCAGTGGAGAAGGGACAGCTGGGGCCAACGTCCTGACTTTC.

V usage is TRBV3-1 (or the pseudogene TRBV3-2) and J usage is TRBJ1-2, with 10 bases lining up with TRBD1. Germline V lookup: CDR1 LGHDT, CDR2 YNNKEL (reference sequence). The trim removed 4 bases at V and 5 bases at J, leaving 19 bases unmatched. This CDR3 contains 19 residues. The CDR3 protein is CASSPGGTGAIRGRYGYTF. For the CDR3, the DNA is TGTGCCAGCAGCCCTGGCGGGACAGGGGCGATTAGGGGGAGATATGGCTACACCTTC.

The rearrangement uses TRBV29-1 and TRBJ1-2; the D is unclear. The germline V and J ends were trimmed by 3 bases and 8 bases, with 13 bases remaining between them. This CDR3 comprises 12 residues. Germline values: CDR1 SQVTM, CDR2 ANQGSEA. The CDR3 loop reads CSVDSSPGGYTF. The DNA for the CDR3 is TGCAGCGTTGACTCGAGCCCGGGGGGCTACACCTTC.

The genes are TRBV9 and TRBJ2-2, with TRBD1 identical over 7 bases. J was trimmed by 6 bases and V by 2 bases; bases with no gene match: 10. Germline V gives CDR1 SGDLS, CDR2 YYNGEE. The CDR3 has 16 residues. The chain's CDR3 is CASSVTQGFEPGELFF. The CDR3 nucleotides are TGTGCCAGCAGCGTTACACAGGGGTTTGAACCCGGGGAGCTGTTTTTT.

The rearrangement links TRBV11-2 to TRBJ1-6; a weak D match, TRBD1 (6 bases). The CDR3 sequence is 15 residues long. The V gene's germline CDR1 is SGHAT and CDR2 FQNNGV. V lost 3 bases to trimming and J lost 5 bases, with 11 bases between them. The CDR3 DNA is TGTGCCAGCAGCTTCCAAGGACAGAATAATTCACCCCTCCACTTT. Protein product: CASSFQGQNNSPLHF.

To note about this clone: The same CDR3 can be traced to other DNA sequences in this sample. The rearrangement uses TRBV7-2 and TRBJ2-7; D gene uncertain. In germline, CDR1 is SGHTA, CDR2 FQGNSA. The CDR3 consists of 11 residues. Trimming took 2 bases from V and 6 from J, leaving 5 bases between them. Here the CDR3 DNA reads TGTGCCAGCAGCTTAAGAGGCGAGCAGTACTTC. This codes for CASSLRGEQYF. The whole variable domain, filled in from reference TRBV7-2 and TRBJ2-7, reads GAGVSQSPSNKVTEKGKDVELRCDPISGHTALYWYRQSLGQGLEFLIYFQGNSAPDKSGLPSDRFSAERTGGSVSTLTIQRTQQEDSAVYLCASSLRGEQYFGPGTRLTVT.

This clone was detected only once. The chain has TRBV19 and TRBJ1-2; TRBD1 is a possible D gene (5 bases). This CDR3 contains 13 residues. Germline V gene data show CDR1 as LNHDA and CDR2 as SQIVND (reference sequence). V dropped 6 bases and J dropped 2 bases, with 10 bases sitting between them. The CDR3 bases are TGTGCCAGTAGGCCGACAGCCAACTATGGCTACACCTTC. Protein: CASRPTANYGYTF.

This chain joins TRBV19 and TRBJ2-1; D might be TRBD2 (6 bases). The length of the CDR3 is 13 residues. Germline-derived CDR1 and CDR2 are LNHDA and SQIVND (reference sequence). Trimming pared 6 bases from V and 10 bases from J, leaving 16 bases between. The CDR3 nucleotides read TGTGCCAGTAGGATTAGGGGAGGTGACGAGCAGTTCTTC. As protein: CASRIRGGDEQFF.